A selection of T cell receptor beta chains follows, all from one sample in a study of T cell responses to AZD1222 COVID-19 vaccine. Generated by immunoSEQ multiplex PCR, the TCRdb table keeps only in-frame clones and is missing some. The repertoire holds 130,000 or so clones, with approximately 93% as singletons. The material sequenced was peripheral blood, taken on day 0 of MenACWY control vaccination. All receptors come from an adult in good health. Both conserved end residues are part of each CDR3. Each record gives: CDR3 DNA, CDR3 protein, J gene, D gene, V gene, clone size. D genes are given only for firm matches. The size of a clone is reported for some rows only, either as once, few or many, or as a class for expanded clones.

CDR3 DNA: TGTGCCAGCAGCCCAAAGACGGCAGATACGCAGTATTTT; CDR3 protein: CASSPKTADTQYF; J gene: TRBJ2-3; D gene: NA; V gene: TRBV7-9; clone size: NA
CDR3 DNA: TGTGCCAGCAGCTTAGGAGGGGTCAAAGGAAATTCACCCCTCCACTTT; CDR3 protein: CASSLGGVKGNSPLHF; J gene: TRBJ1-6; D gene: NA; V gene: TRBV7-2; clone size: NA
CDR3 DNA: TGTGCCAGCAGGGCACCTGGGGGAACGGGAAACACCATATATTTT; CDR3 protein: CASRAPGGTGNTIYF; J gene: TRBJ1-3; D gene: NA; V gene: TRBV2; clone size: NA
CDR3 DNA: TGTGCCAGCAGTTACTCGGCGTCCCCCGGGACACCTTTATACAATGAGCAGTTCTTC; CDR3 protein: CASSYSASPGTPLYNEQFF; J gene: TRBJ2-1; D gene: NA; V gene: TRBV6-7; clone size: NA
CDR3 DNA: TGTGCCAGCAGCTCGGGCCGAGGAGAGCAGTACTTC; CDR3 protein: CASSSGRGEQYF; J gene: TRBJ2-7; D gene: NA; V gene: TRBV11-3; clone size: NA
CDR3 DNA: TGTGCCAGCTCACCGATGACTGCGGGCTATGGCTACACCTTC; CDR3 protein: CASSPMTAGYGYTF; J gene: TRBJ1-2; D gene: NA; V gene: TRBV5-6; clone size: NA
CDR3 DNA: TGTGCCAGCAGCTTAGACCAGGGGGCCGTCGGGGAGCTGTTTTTT; CDR3 protein: CASSLDQGAVGELFF; J gene: TRBJ2-2; D gene: TRBD1; V gene: TRBV7-3; clone size: NA
CDR3 DNA: TGTGCCAGTAGTATAGGAGGCGTTAGGGGACAAGAGACCCAGTACTTC; CDR3 protein: CASSIGGVRGQETQYF; J gene: TRBJ2-5; D gene: NA; V gene: TRBV19; clone size: NA
CDR3 DNA: TGTGCCAGCAGCTTAGCGACTTTCCGAGAGACCCAGTACTTC; CDR3 protein: CASSLATFRETQYF; J gene: TRBJ2-5; D gene: NA; V gene: TRBV7-3; clone size: once
CDR3 DNA: TGTGCCTGGAGTACGGGACTAGCGGGAGCCGAGACCCAGTACTTC; CDR3 protein: CAWSTGLAGAETQYF; J gene: TRBJ2-5; D gene: TRBD2; V gene: TRBV30; clone size: NA
CDR3 DNA: TGTGCCAGCAGCTTACAGCGAGGGAGCAATCAGCCCCAGCATTTT; CDR3 protein: CASSLQRGSNQPQHF; J gene: TRBJ1-5; D gene: NA; V gene: TRBV5-6; clone size: NA
CDR3 DNA: TGTGCCAGCAGTGAAGCTATGGCCTCAGGGCAGCCCCAGCATTTT; CDR3 protein: CASSEAMASGQPQHF; J gene: TRBJ1-5; D gene: NA; V gene: TRBV6-1; clone size: NA
CDR3 DNA: TGTGCCAGCAGCTTTTCAGGGCGTGAGCAGTTCTTC; CDR3 protein: CASSFSGREQFF; J gene: TRBJ2-1; D gene: NA; V gene: TRBV7-9; clone size: NA
CDR3 DNA: TGTGCCAGCAGTTTAGGGACACCCATGAACACTGAAGCTTTCTTT; CDR3 protein: CASSLGTPMNTEAFF; J gene: TRBJ1-1; D gene: NA; V gene: TRBV28; clone size: NA
CDR3 DNA: TGTGCCAGCAGTTACTCGACCGGGGGCTCCTACGAGCAGTACTTC; CDR3 protein: CASSYSTGGSYEQYF; J gene: TRBJ2-7; D gene: NA; V gene: TRBV6-5; clone size: NA
CDR3 DNA: TGTGCCTGGAGTATGACACCAAACAACTATGGCTACACCTTC; CDR3 protein: CAWSMTPNNYGYTF; J gene: TRBJ1-2; D gene: NA; V gene: TRBV30; clone size: NA
CDR3 DNA: TGCGCCAGCAGCCGGAGCGGGGGAGAAGATGAAAAACTGTTTTTT; CDR3 protein: CASSRSGGEDEKLFF; J gene: TRBJ1-4; D gene: NA; V gene: TRBV4-3; clone size: NA
CDR3 DNA: TGTGCCAGCAGCTTAGGAGGGGCAGGGGGGGAAAAACTGTTTTTT; CDR3 protein: CASSLGGAGGEKLFF; J gene: TRBJ1-4; D gene: TRBD1; V gene: TRBV7-8; clone size: NA
CDR3 DNA: TGTGCCAGCAGCCGGACAGAAGAGACCCAGTACTTC; CDR3 protein: CASSRTEETQYF; J gene: TRBJ2-5; D gene: NA; V gene: TRBV7-9; clone size: few
CDR3 DNA: TGTGCCAGCAGTTTAGGTTTACAAGAGACCCAGTACTTC; CDR3 protein: CASSLGLQETQYF; J gene: TRBJ2-5; D gene: NA; V gene: TRBV28; clone size: NA
CDR3 DNA: TGTGCTAATAGGGAGCAACCCATATCCCACGAGCAGTACTTC; CDR3 protein: CANREQPISHEQYF; J gene: TRBJ2-7; D gene: NA; V gene: TRBV12-5; clone size: NA
CDR3 DNA: TGTGCCAGCAGTTTATCCCTAACGATAGCGGGAAAAGGAACCTACAATGAGCAGTTCTTC; CDR3 protein: CASSLSLTIAGKGTYNEQFF; J gene: TRBJ2-1; D gene: TRBD2; V gene: TRBV27; clone size: NA
CDR3 DNA: TGTGCCAGCAGTTACCGCCGTGGGGCAACTAATGAAAAACTGTTTTTT; CDR3 protein: CASSYRRGATNEKLFF; J gene: TRBJ1-4; D gene: NA; V gene: TRBV6-5; clone size: NA
CDR3 DNA: TGTGCCAGCAGCGTAGGGTGGACCCAAGAGACCCAGTACTTC; CDR3 protein: CASSVGWTQETQYF; J gene: TRBJ2-5; D gene: NA; V gene: TRBV9; clone size: once
CDR3 DNA: TGTGCCAGCAGCCCCGGACCGGAGAACACTGAAGCTTTCTTT; CDR3 protein: CASSPGPENTEAFF; J gene: TRBJ1-1; D gene: NA; V gene: TRBV7-8; clone size: NA
CDR3 DNA: TGTGCCAGCAGCTCTCGGAGTAGCTCCTACGAGCAGTACTTC; CDR3 protein: CASSSRSSSYEQYF; J gene: TRBJ2-7; D gene: NA; V gene: TRBV5-4; clone size: NA
CDR3 DNA: TGTGCCAGCAGTTGGCTGACTAGCACAGATACGCAGTATTTT; CDR3 protein: CASSWLTSTDTQYF; J gene: TRBJ2-3; D gene: NA; V gene: TRBV6-2/TRBV6-3; clone size: NA
CDR3 DNA: TGTGCCAGCAGCCAACCCAGGACAGGGGAGAGGAACACTGAAGCTTTCTTT; CDR3 protein: CASSQPRTGERNTEAFF; J gene: TRBJ1-1; D gene: TRBD1; V gene: TRBV3-1/TRBV3-2; clone size: NA
CDR3 DNA: TGTGCCAGCAGAGAAGCGACAGACACCGGGGAGCTGTTTTTT; CDR3 protein: CASREATDTGELFF; J gene: TRBJ2-2; D gene: NA; V gene: TRBV9; clone size: NA
CDR3 DNA: TGTGCCAGCAGCTTAGTGTCTGGGAAGGAATATGGCTACACCTTC; CDR3 protein: CASSLVSGKEYGYTF; J gene: TRBJ1-2; D gene: NA; V gene: TRBV7-2; clone size: NA
CDR3 DNA: TGCGCCAGCAGCTTAGGAGGACAGGGTGTGGCTTCACCCCTCCACTTT; CDR3 protein: CASSLGGQGVASPLHF; J gene: TRBJ1-6; D gene: TRBD1; V gene: TRBV5-1; clone size: NA
CDR3 DNA: TGTGCCAGCAGTTCCGGGACAGGGGGAAGTGAGCAGTTCTTC; CDR3 protein: CASSSGTGGSEQFF; J gene: TRBJ2-1; D gene: TRBD1; V gene: TRBV6-2/TRBV6-3; clone size: NA
CDR3 DNA: TGTGCCAGCAGCTTCTCCGGGACAGCTAATGAAAAACTGTTTTTT; CDR3 protein: CASSFSGTANEKLFF; J gene: TRBJ1-4; D gene: TRBD1; V gene: TRBV9; clone size: NA
CDR3 DNA: TGTGCCAGCAGCTTGGCCTCGGACAGCCTACTAAATTCACCCCTCCACTTT; CDR3 protein: CASSLASDSLLNSPLHF; J gene: TRBJ1-6; D gene: NA; V gene: TRBV5-8; clone size: NA
CDR3 DNA: TGTGCCAGCAGCTTAGCACTCAGCTCCTACAATGAGCAGTTCTTC; CDR3 protein: CASSLALSSYNEQFF; J gene: TRBJ2-1; D gene: NA; V gene: TRBV11-1; clone size: NA
CDR3 DNA: TGTGCCAGCAGCCGGGACTTCAATCAGCCCCAGCATTTT; CDR3 protein: CASSRDFNQPQHF; J gene: TRBJ1-5; D gene: NA; V gene: TRBV2; clone size: NA
CDR3 DNA: TGTGCCACCAGTGATTTGGGGGGAAGTCGGGGAAATGAAAAACTGTTTTTT; CDR3 protein: CATSDLGGSRGNEKLFF; J gene: TRBJ1-4; D gene: NA; V gene: TRBV24-1; clone size: NA
CDR3 DNA: TGTGCCAGCAGCGTAGCTCCGGGAACTGAAGCTTTCTTT; CDR3 protein: CASSVAPGTEAFF; J gene: TRBJ1-1; D gene: NA; V gene: TRBV9; clone size: once
CDR3 DNA: TGTGCCAGTAGACCTTTAGGGGGCAGGGACGCAAATCAGCCCCAGCATTTT; CDR3 protein: CASRPLGGRDANQPQHF; J gene: TRBJ1-5; D gene: TRBD1; V gene: TRBV19; clone size: NA
CDR3 DNA: TGTGCCAGCAGCCCTCCGGGGGCAGGAGGCTACACCTTC; CDR3 protein: CASSPPGAGGYTF; J gene: TRBJ1-2; D gene: NA; V gene: TRBV11-2; clone size: NA
CDR3 DNA: TGCAGTGCTAGGGTCCTACCTGAAGCTTTCTTT; CDR3 protein: CSARVLPEAFF; J gene: TRBJ1-1; D gene: NA; V gene: TRBV20-1; clone size: once
CDR3 DNA: TGTGCCAGCAGTTACCCCCGTGAGGCGCACACTGAAGCTTTCTTT; CDR3 protein: CASSYPREAHTEAFF; J gene: TRBJ1-1; D gene: NA; V gene: TRBV6-2/TRBV6-3; clone size: NA
CDR3 DNA: TGTGCCAGCAGCCCGCGACCCGGACAGTTCCAGAGGGAAAAACTGTTTTTT; CDR3 protein: CASSPRPGQFQREKLFF; J gene: TRBJ1-4; D gene: NA; V gene: TRBV7-8; clone size: NA
CDR3 DNA: TGTGCCAGCAGTTTTTGGTGGAAATTAGGGGCAGGGGCCAACGTCCTGACTTTC; CDR3 protein: CASSFWWKLGAGANVLTF; J gene: TRBJ2-6; D gene: NA; V gene: TRBV28; clone size: NA
CDR3 DNA: TGTGCCAGCAGTACGGGACTAGCAACCGGGGAGCTGTTTTTT; CDR3 protein: CASSTGLATGELFF; J gene: TRBJ2-2; D gene: TRBD2; V gene: TRBV6-5; clone size: NA
CDR3 DNA: TGTGCCAGCAGCTTGCGGGTGTTGAGACAGGGGAACACTGAAGCTTTCTTT; CDR3 protein: CASSLRVLRQGNTEAFF; J gene: TRBJ1-1; D gene: TRBD1; V gene: TRBV5-6; clone size: NA
CDR3 DNA: TGCGCCAGCAGTCGGCGGGTTACAGATACGCAGTATTTT; CDR3 protein: CASSRRVTDTQYF; J gene: TRBJ2-3; D gene: NA; V gene: TRBV5-1; clone size: NA
CDR3 DNA: TGTGCCAGCAGCCGGACAGTTAACTATGGCTACACCTTC; CDR3 protein: CASSRTVNYGYTF; J gene: TRBJ1-2; D gene: NA; V gene: TRBV7-2; clone size: NA
CDR3 DNA: TGTGCCAGCAGTAACGTAATGGGACTAGCGAGACAAGAGACCCAGTACTTC; CDR3 protein: CASSNVMGLARQETQYF; J gene: TRBJ2-5; D gene: TRBD2; V gene: TRBV6-2/TRBV6-3; clone size: NA
CDR3 DNA: TGCGCCAGCAGCTTGACGGCAGGGCCCTATGGCTACACCTTC; CDR3 protein: CASSLTAGPYGYTF; J gene: TRBJ1-2; D gene: NA; V gene: TRBV5-1; clone size: NA
CDR3 DNA: TGTGCCAGTAGTGTCACAGGGTATTCACCCCTCCACTTT; CDR3 protein: CASSVTGYSPLHF; J gene: TRBJ1-6; D gene: NA; V gene: TRBV19; clone size: NA
CDR3 DNA: TGTGCCAGCAGCTTAGGAAGGCCGGGACAGGGCTACGAGCAGTACTTC; CDR3 protein: CASSLGRPGQGYEQYF; J gene: TRBJ2-7; D gene: TRBD1; V gene: TRBV11-2; clone size: NA
CDR3 DNA: TGCAGCGTTAGGGGGGAGGGGGCACCCGGGGAGCTGTTTTTT; CDR3 protein: CSVRGEGAPGELFF; J gene: TRBJ2-2; D gene: NA; V gene: TRBV29-1; clone size: NA
CDR3 DNA: TGTGCCAGTAGTATCCTAGGGGTGAACACTGAAGCTTTCTTT; CDR3 protein: CASSILGVNTEAFF; J gene: TRBJ1-1; D gene: NA; V gene: TRBV19; clone size: NA
CDR3 DNA: TGTGCCAGTCCACAGGGTAAAGACTATGGCTACACCTTC; CDR3 protein: CASPQGKDYGYTF; J gene: TRBJ1-2; D gene: NA; V gene: TRBV27; clone size: NA
CDR3 DNA: TGTGCCAGCAGCGTAGTTTCCAGAGGCGACACTGAAGCTTTCTTT; CDR3 protein: CASSVVSRGDTEAFF; J gene: TRBJ1-1; D gene: NA; V gene: TRBV9; clone size: NA
CDR3 DNA: TGTGCCAGCAGCTTAGAGCGCGCCCGCTCTGGAAACACCATATATTTT; CDR3 protein: CASSLERARSGNTIYF; J gene: TRBJ1-3; D gene: NA; V gene: TRBV7-9; clone size: NA
CDR3 DNA: TGTGCCAGTAGTATCAGTGGCACGGATTCACCCCTCCACTTT; CDR3 protein: CASSISGTDSPLHF; J gene: TRBJ1-6; D gene: NA; V gene: TRBV19; clone size: NA